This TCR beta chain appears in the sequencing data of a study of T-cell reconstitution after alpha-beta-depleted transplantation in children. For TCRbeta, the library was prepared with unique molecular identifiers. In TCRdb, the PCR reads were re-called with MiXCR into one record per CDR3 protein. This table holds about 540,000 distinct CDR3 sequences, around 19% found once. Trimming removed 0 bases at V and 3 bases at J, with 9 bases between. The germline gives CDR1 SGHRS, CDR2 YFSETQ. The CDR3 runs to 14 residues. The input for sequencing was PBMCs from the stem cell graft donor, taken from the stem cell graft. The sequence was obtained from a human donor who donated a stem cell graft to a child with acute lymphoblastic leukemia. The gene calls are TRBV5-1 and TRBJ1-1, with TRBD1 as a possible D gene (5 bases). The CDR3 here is CASSLARVDTEAFF. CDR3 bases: TGCGCCAGCAGCTTGGCCAGGGTCGACACTGAAGCTTTCTTT. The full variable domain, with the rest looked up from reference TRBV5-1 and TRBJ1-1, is KAGVTQTPRYLIKTRGQQVTLSCSPISGHRSVSWYQQTPGQGLQFLFEYFSETQRNKGNFPGRFSGRQFSNSRSEMNVSTLELGDSALYLCASSLARVDTEAFFGQGTRLTVV.